This T cell receptor beta chain was identified in a study of cytomegalovirus exposure and HLA in healthy donors. Remarks on this clone: The antigen remains undetermined.

The study ran its PCR with 60 Vbeta and 13 Jbeta primers. Produced via immunoSEQ multiplex PCR; TCRdb's table is partial and in-frame only. Here the sample spans about 120,000 clones, roughly 80% being singletons. Germline-derived CDR1 and CDR2 are SGHRS and YFSETQ. Trimming pared 2 bases from V and 5 bases from J, leaving 10 bases between. This CDR3 has 14 amino acids. General study results and limits: There were reportedly fewer N-insertions in an Asian-associated ancestry cluster than the roughly 670-donor mean, in a later analysis.

This receptor was taken from a man in his fifties in good health and CMV-seropositive. V is TRBV5-1 and J is TRBJ2-2; TRBD1 is a possible D gene (5 bases). Sequencing was carried out using PBMCs. The CDR3 DNA is TGCGCCAGCAGCTTAGGGGAAAAAACCGGGGAGCTGTTTTTT. This gives the protein CASSLGEKTGELFF.